This T cell receptor (beta chain) was captured by sequencing in a study of T cells in localized non-small cell lung cancer. In the case of this clone: Its target is not known.

Clones were sequenced by immunoSEQ multiplex PCR, and TCRdb holds only the in-frame ones, with some missing. The data contain just under 80,000 clones, 75% to 85% of them singletons. From germline, CDR1 is LNHDA and CDR2 SQIVND (reference sequence). CDR3 size: 15 residues. With 0 bases clipped from V and 4 bases from J, the junction kept 2 bases outside the gene matches. General study points: Adjacent lung had a median about 57 of the 100 largest tumor clones. Uninvolved neighboring lung showed the greatest T cell clonality, exceeding tumor. Longer survival (overall) was linked to higher T cell density in blood.

Sequenced material: peripheral blood, taken before any cancer treatment. The chain joins TRBV19 to TRBJ2-1, with 8 bases identical to TRBD2. The source of this sequence is a female donor of 60 years or more with stage I lung adenocarcinoma. The CDR3 DNA follows: TGTGCCAGTAGTATAGATACTAGCGGTTACAATGAGCAGTTCTTC. Residues: CASSIDTSGYNEQFF.